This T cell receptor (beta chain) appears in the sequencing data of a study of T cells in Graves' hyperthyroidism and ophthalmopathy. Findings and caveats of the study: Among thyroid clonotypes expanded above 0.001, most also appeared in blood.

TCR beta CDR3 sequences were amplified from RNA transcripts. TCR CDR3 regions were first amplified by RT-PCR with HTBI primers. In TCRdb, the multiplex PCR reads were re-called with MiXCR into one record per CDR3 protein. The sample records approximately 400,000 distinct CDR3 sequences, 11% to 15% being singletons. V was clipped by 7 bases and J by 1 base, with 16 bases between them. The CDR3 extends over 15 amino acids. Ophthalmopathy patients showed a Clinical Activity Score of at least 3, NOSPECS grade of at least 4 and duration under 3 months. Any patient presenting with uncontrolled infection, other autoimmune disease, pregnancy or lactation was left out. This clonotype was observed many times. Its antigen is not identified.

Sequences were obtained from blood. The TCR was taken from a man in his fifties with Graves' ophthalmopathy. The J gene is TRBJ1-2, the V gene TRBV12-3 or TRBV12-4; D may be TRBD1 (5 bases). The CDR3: CASIPLGRVNYGYTF. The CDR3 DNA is TGTGCCAGCATCCCCCTTGGCAGGGTTAACTATGGCTACACCTTC.